The clone carrying this TCR beta chain was counted only a few times. The antigen is not known. J was trimmed by 7 bases and V by 4 bases; bases with no gene match: 9. The CDR3 runs to 14 residues. A minimum of 6 micrograms of total RNA was extracted per sample. The data stem from a study of blood T cells in healthy people across ages. General study findings and limits: Unsorted PBMCs prevented conclusive naive versus antigen-experienced comparison.

The authors ran a second PCR of about 6 to 11 cycles using a sample-barcoded 5' primer and a J-beta primer mix. A minimum of 2.5 million CDR3-containing paired-end reads was obtained for each sample. TCRdb ran MiXCR on the 5' RACE reads and lists one entry per CDR3 protein. Among some 780,000 distinct CDR3 sequences listed, roughly 56% were seen once. Sequenced material: blood. This TCR derives from a man aged 35-49 years in good health. The rearrangement joins TRBV12-3 or TRBV12-4 to TRBJ1-2; 7 nucleotides line up with TRBD1. DNA of the CDR3: TGTGCCAGCAGTTACGGCGGACAGGTTGCTGGCTACACCTTC. Amino acids: CASSYGGQVAGYTF.